The count of the clone carrying this TCR beta chain is one. The record originates from a study of memory CD4+ T cells and cytomegalovirus serostatus. Germline assignment: CDR1 SQVTM and CDR2 ANQGSEA. The V gene end was trimmed by 0 bases and the J gene end by 4 bases; junction bases not matched to a gene: 4. CDR3 size: 15 residues. Produced via immunoSEQ multiplex PCR; TCRdb's table is partial and in-frame only. The table lists some 95,000 clones, over 70% of them singletons, with 3.6% in the top ten. The sort gate was single viable CD3+CD4+CD8-CD45RO+ cells for memory CD4+ T cells. The material sequenced was memory CD4+ T cells from blood. The TCR was taken from an adult in good health and CMV-seropositive. This chain uses TRBV29-1 with TRBJ2-3; 10 bases line up with TRBD2. The CDR3 sequence is CSVEEGLAVADTQYF. The CDR3, as DNA: TGCAGCGTTGAAGAAGGACTAGCGGTAGCAGATACGCAGTATTTT.